The clone carrying this T cell receptor beta chain was seen at least ten times. Its antigen remains unknown. Investigators amplified TCR beta CDR3 regions from RNA transcripts. HTBI primers served in a first-round RT-PCR, which a second-round multiplex PCR followed. TCRdb fed the multiplex PCR reads into MiXCR, producing one record per CDR3 protein. The data show 200,000 to 250,000 distinct CDR3 sequences, under 30% seen once. The sample belongs to a study of Graves' ophthalmopathy and Graves' hyperthyroidism. The CDR3 has 18 residues. The V segment lost 2 bases and the J segment 3 bases; nucleotides outside the gene matches: 10. Germline loops: CDR1 MDHEN, CDR2 SYDVKM. Whole-study results and caveats: The authors also found most expanded thyroid clonotypes above 0.001 frequency in blood.

Exclusion covered patients with other autoimmune diseases or uncontrolled infections (as well as pregnancy or lactation). A volume of approximately 10 ml of fresh peripheral blood supplied the PBMCs. This sequence joins TRBV28 and TRBJ2-2, with TRBD2 matching 9 bases. Sequenced: peripheral blood. The sequence derives from a man in his forties or fifties with Graves' ophthalmopathy. The CDR3 bases are TGTGCCAGCAGTTTAAGTTTAACTAGCGGGTACGACACCGGGGAGCTGTTTTTT. This translates into CASSLSLTSGYDTGELFF.